This T cell receptor beta chain was observed in a study of neurological immune-mediated disorders. TCRdb reprocessed the 5' RACE reads with MiXCR, giving one entry per CDR3 protein. Here the sample spans 60,000 to 90,000 distinct CDR3 sequences, around 9.6% being singletons. Trimming removed 4 bases from V and 0 bases from J, with 11 bases in between. This CDR3 is 15 amino acids long. Per germline, CDR1 ENHRY and CDR2 SYGVKD. This clonotype was detected only a few times. Time point defined: longitudinal time-point 1 (baseline). The gene calls are TRBV10-3 and TRBJ2-3; D might be TRBD2 (6 bases). The clonotype originates from a man aged 25-45 years in good health. Sequencing used PBMCs. The CDR3 sequence is CAISAQGLSTDTQYF. The CDR3 coding sequence is TGTGCCATCAGTGCTCAGGGACTTAGCACAGATACGCAGTATTTT.